A single sample is the source of the 30 T cell receptor beta chains below, sequenced in a study of vaccination effects on CD4 cells after COVID-19. Clones were read by immunoSEQ multiplex PCR, and TCRdb kept only the in-frame ones, dropping some. Of around 63,000 clones listed, 75% are singletons. Expansion with viral peptide pools was applied to antigen-specific CD4+ T cells by the ViraFEST assay prior to sequencing. Upon completion of under eleven days in culture, CD4+ T cells were isolated. Nucleocapsid antibody tests were negative, and the vaccine recipients had no prior SARS-CoV-2 infection. Antigens of these TCRs are unknown. This material consisted of CD4+ T cells from PBMCs cultured with HCoV-OC43 spike peptides, taken before COVID-19 vaccination. Sample subset: HCoV-OC43 spike overlapping peptide pool stimulation. The receptors were sampled from a human donor who received a COVID-19 vaccine.

The J gene is TRBJ1-1, the V gene TRBV19; 8 bases align to TRBD1. Germline loops: CDR1 LNHDA, CDR2 SQIVND (reference sequence). Germline trimming cut 9 bases from V and 3 bases from J; bases unmatched to any gene: 9. The CDR3 totals 14 residues. The CDR3 DNA reads as TGTGCCAGCCGCGACAGGGGAGGATACACTGAAGCTTTCTTT. Its translation: CASRDRGGYTEAFF.

The chain couples TRBV9 to TRBJ2-1; unclear D gene. The V end lost 4 bases, the J end lost 6 bases, and 14 bases lay between the germline ends. Germline V gene sequence: CDR1 SGDLS, CDR2 YYNGEE. CDR3 size: 14 residues. The CDR3 protein is CASSPRSRFNEQFF. The CDR3 DNA is TGTGCCAGCAGCCCCCGATCCCGGTTCAATGAGCAGTTCTTC.

The chain combines TRBV2 with TRBJ1-1, with D perhaps matching TRBD1 (6 bases). The germline V gene encodes CDR1 SNHLY and CDR2 FYNNEI. The CDR3 extends over 13 amino acids. V was clipped by 6 bases and J by 0 bases, with 8 bases between them. The CDR3 sequence: CASRRDMNTEAFF. DNA of the CDR3: TGTGCCAGCAGGAGGGACATGAACACTGAAGCTTTCTTT.

The chain links TRBV19 to TRBJ1-2; a possible D gene is TRBD1 (6 bases). Per the germline V gene, CDR1 is LNHDA and CDR2 is SQIVND (reference sequence). Trimming removed 2 bases from V and 0 bases from J, with 10 bases in between. CDR3 size: 15 residues. The CDR3 DNA follows: TGTGCCAGTAGTATACTACAGGGTGCTAACTATGGCTACACCTTC. It is translated as CASSILQGANYGYTF.

The J gene is TRBJ2-7, the V gene TRBV6-4, with 7 bases fitting TRBD1. The CDR3 is made up of 12 amino acids. Germline lookup yields CDR1 MRHNA and CDR2 SNTAGT. Losses at the gene ends were 8 bases for V and 7 bases for J; bases not matched to a gene: 8. CDR3 nucleotide sequence: TGTGCCAGCCCCGACAGGGTGGAGGAGCAGTACGTC. It is translated as CASPDRVEEQYV.

This clone has just a few counts. V and J are TRBV11-3 and TRBJ2-2; D ambiguous. The CDR3 spans 13 residues. V shed 0 bases and J shed 5 bases, with 4 bases lying between them. Germline V gives CDR1 SGHNT, CDR2 YENEEA. The CDR3 is CASSLDSTGELFF. DNA of the CDR3: TGTGCCAGCAGCTTAGACAGTACCGGGGAGCTGTTTTTT.

This clone was found a few times. The V call is TRBV19, the J call TRBJ1-3; no firm D call. The CDR3 is made up of 14 amino acids. Germline values: CDR1 LNHDA, CDR2 SQIVND (reference sequence). V shed 4 bases and J shed 0 bases, with 7 bases lying between them. CDR3 nucleotide sequence: TGTGCCAGTAGTACAACCTTCTCTGGAAACACCATATATTTT. This gives the protein CASSTTFSGNTIYF.

The J gene is TRBJ1-2, the V gene TRBV14; 7 nucleotides agree with TRBD1. The germline gives CDR1 SGHDN, CDR2 FVKESK. With 3 bases clipped from V and 4 bases from J, the junction kept 8 bases outside the gene matches. This CDR3 region has 15 residues. CDR3 sequence reads: CASSQGTEKVYGYTF. The CDR3 DNA is TGTGCCAGCAGCCAGGGGACAGAGAAAGTCTATGGCTACACCTTC.

This clone was seen only a few times. The chain has TRBV6-6 and TRBJ2-2; D remains ambiguous. V was clipped by 2 bases and J by 6 bases, with 7 bases between them. CDR1 is MNHNY and CDR2 is SVGAGI in the germline V gene (reference sequence). There are 13 residues in the CDR3. The DNA of the CDR3 is TGTGCCAGCAGTTACGATTGGTCCGGGGAGCTGTTTTTT. Amino acids: CASSYDWSGELFF.

The chain joins TRBV9 to TRBJ2-1; 8 nucleotides agree with TRBD2. The CDR3 totals 14 residues. V was clipped by 0 bases and J by 9 bases; unmatched bases: 5. Germline loops: CDR1 SGDLS, CDR2 YYNGEE. Here the CDR3 reads CASSVGLASVEQFF. Here the CDR3 DNA reads TGTGCCAGCAGCGTAGGACTAGCGTCGGTTGAGCAGTTCTTC.

This chain joins TRBV19 and TRBJ1-4; D gene unclear. Germline V lookup: CDR1 LNHDA, CDR2 SQIVND (reference sequence). V lost 6 bases and J 8 bases, leaving 10 bases between the germline ends. The CDR3 totals 12 residues. The CDR3 sequence: CASSPPGEKLFF. The CDR3 region has the DNA TGTGCCAGTAGCCCCCCCGGCGAAAAACTGTTTTTT.

This clone is a singleton in its sample. V and J are TRBV5-4 and TRBJ2-2, with TRBD1 matching over 8 bases. This CDR3 comprises 17 residues. After removal of 6 bases from V and 3 bases from J, the junction contained 13 bases not matched to a gene. Germline assignment: CDR1 SGHNT and CDR2 YYREEE (reference sequence). CDR3 sequence: CASTPNRQGLDTGELFF. CDR3 DNA sequence: TGTGCCAGCACCCCAAACCGACAGGGGTTGGACACCGGGGAGCTGTTTTTT.

This CDR3 is CASSLAPGNSGNTIYF. CDR3 DNA sequence: TGTGCCAGCAGCTTAGCCCCCGGGAACTCTGGAAACACCATATATTTT. The chain recombines TRBV7-2 with TRBJ1-3, with D hard to call. V was pared by 0 bases and J by 0 bases, with 9 bases between. The CDR3 contains 16 residues. Germline lookup yields CDR1 SGHTA and CDR2 FQGNSA.

The table lists this clone with a few counts. CDR3 sequence reads: CASSLRTVGNIQYF. DNA of the CDR3: TGTGCCAGCAGCTTGCGGACAGTCGGAAACATTCAGTACTTC. This chain joins TRBV5-8 and TRBJ2-4; TRBD1 might be the D (6 bases). V lost 1 base and J 6 bases, leaving 11 bases between the germline ends. Germline V CDR1 and CDR2: SGHTS, YDEGEE. This CDR3 has 14 residues.

V usage is TRBV19 and J usage is TRBJ2-6; D possibly matches TRBD1 or TRBD2 (5 bases each). Germline V CDR1 and CDR2: LNHDA, SQIVND (reference sequence). V lost 2 bases and J 0 bases, leaving 11 bases between the germline ends. There are 17 residues in the CDR3. CDR3 DNA sequence: TGTGCCAGTAGTATATGGGACGGAGACTCTGGGGCCAACGTCCTGACTTTC. Amino acid sequence: CASSIWDGDSGANVLTF.

The chain uses TRBV5-4 and TRBJ2-1, with TRBD2 matching over 8 bases. Germline-derived CDR1 and CDR2 are SGHNT and YYREEE (reference sequence). Trimming removed 2 bases from V and 0 bases from J; junction bases left unmatched: 4. This CDR3 is 16 amino acids long. CDR3 amino acids: CASSLLSGNSYNEQFF. The CDR3 nucleotides read TGTGCCAGCAGCTTACTTAGCGGGAACTCCTACAATGAGCAGTTCTTC. Drawing the rest from reference TRBV5-4 and TRBJ2-1, the complete variable domain is ETGVTQSPTHLIKTRGQQVTLRCSSQSGHNTVSWYQQALGQGPQFIFQYYREEENGRGNFPPRFSGLQFPNYSSELNVNALELDDSALYLCASSLLSGNSYNEQFFGPGTRLTVL.

The chain links TRBV19 to TRBJ2-1, with TRBD1 matching over 7 bases. This CDR3 has 14 amino acids. The V gene end was trimmed by 5 bases and the J gene end by 5 bases; junction bases not matched to a gene: 6. The germline CDR1 and CDR2 sequences are LNHDA and SQIVND (reference sequence). CDR3 residues: CASSPGQPHNEQFF. The CDR3 nucleotides read TGTGCCAGTAGTCCGGGACAGCCACACAATGAGCAGTTCTTC.

The chain employs TRBV7-2 and TRBJ2-2; the match to TRBD1 covers 7 bases. This CDR3 comprises 16 residues. The V segment lost 5 bases and the J segment 3 bases; nucleotides outside the gene matches: 9. Germline lookup yields CDR1 SGHTA and CDR2 FQGNSA. CDR3 coding DNA: TGTGCCAGCAGCCCGATTGGGACAGTGGACACCGGGGAGCTGTTTTTT. Translating it yields CASSPIGTVDTGELFF.

The chain joins TRBV7-2 to TRBJ1-4, with 8 bases that match TRBD1. Unmatched junction bases numbered 10, after V lost 1 base and J lost 6 bases. The CDR3 has 17 amino acids. The germline CDR1 and CDR2 sequences are SGHTA and FQGNSA. CDR3 sequence: CASSLDRTGLSYEKLFF. In nucleotides, the CDR3 is TGTGCCAGCAGCTTAGACAGGACAGGGCTTTCGTATGAAAAACTGTTTTTT. The variable domain in full, completed from reference TRBV7-2 and TRBJ1-4, reads GAGVSQSPSNKVTEKGKDVELRCDPISGHTALYWYRQSLGQGLEFLIYFQGNSAPDKSGLPSDRFSAERTGGSVSTLTIQRTQQEDSAVYLCASSLDRTGLSYEKLFFGSGTQLSVL.

This clone appeared a few times. The CDR3 reads CASSPGRGEPQHF. DNA of the CDR3: TGTGCCAGCAGCCCAGGGAGGGGTGAGCCCCAGCATTTT. The chain recombines TRBV7-3 with TRBJ1-5, with TRBD1 as a possible D gene (5 bases). V was clipped by 5 bases and J by 8 bases, with 13 bases between them. This CDR3 is built from 13 residues. Germline V gene sequence: CDR1 SGHTA, CDR2 FQGTGA. The entire variable domain, with the rest obtained from reference TRBV7-3 and TRBJ1-5, is as follows: GAGVSQTPSNKVTEKGKYVELRCDPISGHTALYWYRQSLGQGPEFLIYFQGTGAADDSGLPNDRFFAVRPEGSVSTLKIQRTERGDSAVYLCASSPGRGEPQHFGDGTRLSIL.

The rearrangement uses TRBV28 and TRBJ1-2, with D possibly matching TRBD1 (5 bases). Trimming pared 7 bases from V and 4 bases from J, leaving 10 bases between. The germline V gene encodes CDR1 MDHEN and CDR2 SYDVKM. The CDR3 runs to 12 residues. In nucleotides, the CDR3 is TGTGCCAGCAACGGGGGTATCTATGGCTACACCTTC. Amino acids: CASNGGIYGYTF.

V is TRBV6-5 and J is TRBJ2-5; D gene ambiguous. From germline, CDR1 is MNHEY and CDR2 SVGAGI. The length of the CDR3 is 13 residues. Trimming removed 0 bases from V and 2 bases from J, with 4 bases in between. CDR3 nucleotides: TGTGCCAGCAGTTACTCAGGTCAAGAGACCCAGTACTTC. This gives the protein CASSYSGQETQYF.

The chain carries TRBV23-1 and TRBJ1-2, with D perhaps matching TRBD1 (5 bases). TRBV23-1 is an ORF, and what it does is uncertain. V lost 0 bases to trimming and J lost 4 bases, with 12 bases between them. The CDR3 is 15 amino acids. CDR3 sequence: CASSQSQGSSYGYTF. The DNA of the CDR3 is TGCGCCAGCAGTCAATCTCAGGGATCTAGCTATGGCTACACCTTC.

This chain connects TRBV4-3 to TRBJ1-6, with D hard to call. V lost 4 bases to trimming and J lost 5 bases, with 15 bases between them. The CDR3 length is 16 residues. The germline CDR1 and CDR2 sequences are LGHNA and YSLEER. The CDR3 sequence is CASSPAPAGDNSPLHF. The CDR3 nucleotides are TGCGCCAGCAGCCCCGCCCCCGCGGGCGATAATTCACCCCTCCACTTT.

This chain links TRBV6-2 or TRBV6-3 with TRBJ2-2, with TRBD1 identical over 9 bases. Germline CDR1 is MNHEY and CDR2 is SVGEGT. The CDR3 length is 15 residues. J was trimmed by 5 bases and V by 1 base; bases with no gene match: 2. The CDR3 DNA reads TGTGCCAGCAGTTACTTACAGGGGGCGACCGGGGAGCTGTTTTTT. Translation gives CASSYLQGATGELFF.

This chain connects TRBV6-5 to TRBJ2-3, with a tentative D call TRBD2 (7 bases). Germline CDR1 reads MNHEY; CDR2 reads SVGAGI. The CDR3 has 15 amino acids. V shed 6 bases and J shed 6 bases, with 19 bases lying between them. CDR3 in amino acids: CASRVFRGGHDTQYF. CDR3 nucleotide sequence: TGTGCCAGCAGGGTGTTTAGGGGGGGCCACGATACGCAGTATTTT.

The rearrangement uses TRBV29-1 and TRBJ2-1; D might be TRBD1 or TRBD2, each matching 7 bases. V lost 6 bases and J lost 9, with 15 bases in between. Germline values: CDR1 SQVTM, CDR2 ANQGSEA. The CDR3 totals 12 residues. The DNA for the CDR3 is TGCAGCGTGGCAGGGGGGGGGTCTGAGCAGTTCTTC. Protein product: CSVAGGGSEQFF.

The rearrangement links TRBV30 to TRBJ1-3, with D uncertain. Germline lookup yields CDR1 GTSNPN and CDR2 SVGIG (reference sequence). The CDR3 runs 15 residues. The ends were cut back, 2 bases at V and 0 bases at J, with 11 bases in the middle. The CDR3: CAWSKDLSSGNTIYF. In DNA form, the CDR3 reads TGTGCCTGGAGTAAAGACCTCAGCTCTGGAAACACCATATATTTT.

The J gene is TRBJ2-3, the V gene TRBV5-5; TRBD1 aligns across 7 bases. Germline V gene lookup returns CDR1 SGHKS and CDR2 YYEKEE (reference sequence). This CDR3 region has 19 residues. J gave up 3 bases and V 4 bases, and 20 bases lay outside the gene matches. The CDR3, as DNA: TGTGCCAGCAGCCAGCGTAGGTTAGGGACAGCCAGCACAACAGATACGCAGTATTTT. Protein sequence: CASSQRRLGTASTTDTQYF.

V and J are TRBV7-3 and TRBJ2-3; the D call may be TRBD1 or TRBD2 (5 bases each). The CDR3 consists of 15 residues. V was pared by 2 bases and J by 1 base, with 10 bases between. CDR1 and CDR2 (germline): SGHTA, FQGTGA. The DNA for the CDR3 is TGTGCCAGCAGCTTAGGGACCCCCCGCACAGATACGCAGTATTTT. Its translation: CASSLGTPRTDTQYF.